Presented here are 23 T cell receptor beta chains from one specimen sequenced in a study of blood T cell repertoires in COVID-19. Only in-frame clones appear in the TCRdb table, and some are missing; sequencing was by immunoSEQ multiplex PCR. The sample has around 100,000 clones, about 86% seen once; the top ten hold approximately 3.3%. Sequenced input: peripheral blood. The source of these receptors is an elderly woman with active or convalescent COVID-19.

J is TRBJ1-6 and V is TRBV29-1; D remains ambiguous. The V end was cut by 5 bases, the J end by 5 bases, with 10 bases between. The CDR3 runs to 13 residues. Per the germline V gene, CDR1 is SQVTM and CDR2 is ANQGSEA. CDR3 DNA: TGCAGCGTTCAACAGTCGAATAATTCACCCCTCCACTTT. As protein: CSVQQSNNSPLHF.

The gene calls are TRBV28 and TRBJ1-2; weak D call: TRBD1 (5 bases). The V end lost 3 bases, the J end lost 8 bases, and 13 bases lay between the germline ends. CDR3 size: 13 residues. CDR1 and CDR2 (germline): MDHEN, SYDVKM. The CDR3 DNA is TGTGCCAGCAGTTTTATTTCAGGGTTCGGCTACACCTTC. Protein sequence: CASSFISGFGYTF.

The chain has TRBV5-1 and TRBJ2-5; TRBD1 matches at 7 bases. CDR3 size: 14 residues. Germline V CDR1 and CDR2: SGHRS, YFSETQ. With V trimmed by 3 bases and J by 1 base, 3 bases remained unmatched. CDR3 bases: TGCGCCAGCAGCTGGGGACAGTCCCAAGAGACCCAGTACTTC. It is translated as CASSWGQSQETQYF.

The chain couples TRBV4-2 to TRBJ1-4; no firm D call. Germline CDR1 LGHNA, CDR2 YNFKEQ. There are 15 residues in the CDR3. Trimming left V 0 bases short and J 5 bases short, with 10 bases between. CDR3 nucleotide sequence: TGTGCCAGCAGCCAAGAGAGGGCACACAATGAAAAACTGTTTTTT. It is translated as CASSQERAHNEKLFF.

The chain's CDR3 is CAWSVMTGTEAFF. CDR3 sequence (DNA): TGTGCCTGGAGCGTTATGACGGGCACTGAAGCTTTCTTT. The V gene is TRBV30, the J gene TRBJ1-1; D is uncertain. Germline V gene lookup returns CDR1 GTSNPN and CDR2 SVGIG (reference sequence). The germline V and J ends were trimmed by 3 bases and 4 bases, with 12 bases remaining between them. The CDR3 runs to 13 residues. Variable domain in full (rest from reference TRBV30 and TRBJ1-1): SQTIHQWPATLVQPVGSPLSLECTVEGTSNPNLYWYRQAAGRGLQLLFYSVGIGQISSEVPQNLSASRPQDRQFILSSKKLLLSDSGFYLCAWSVMTGTEAFFGQGTRLTVV.

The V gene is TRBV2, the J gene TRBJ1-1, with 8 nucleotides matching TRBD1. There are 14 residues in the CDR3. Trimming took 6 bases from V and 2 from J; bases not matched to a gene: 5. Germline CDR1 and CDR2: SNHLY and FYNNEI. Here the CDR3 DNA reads TGTGCCAGCAGGCGGACAGGGTTTAACACTGAAGCTTTCTTT. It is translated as CASRRTGFNTEAFF.

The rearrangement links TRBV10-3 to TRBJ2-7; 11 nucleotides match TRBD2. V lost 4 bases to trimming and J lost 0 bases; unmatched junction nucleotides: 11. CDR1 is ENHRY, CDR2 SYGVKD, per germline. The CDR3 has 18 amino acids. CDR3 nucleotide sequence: TGTGCCATCAGTGGACTAGCGGGGAACTCAGGGAGCTCCTACGAGCAGTACTTC. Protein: CAISGLAGNSGSSYEQYF.

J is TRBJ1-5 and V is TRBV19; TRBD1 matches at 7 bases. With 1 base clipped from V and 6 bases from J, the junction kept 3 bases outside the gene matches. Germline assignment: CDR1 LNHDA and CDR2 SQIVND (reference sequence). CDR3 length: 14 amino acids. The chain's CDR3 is CASSIVGGGQPQHF. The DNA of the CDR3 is TGTGCCAGTAGTATAGTAGGGGGCGGTCAGCCCCAGCATTTT.

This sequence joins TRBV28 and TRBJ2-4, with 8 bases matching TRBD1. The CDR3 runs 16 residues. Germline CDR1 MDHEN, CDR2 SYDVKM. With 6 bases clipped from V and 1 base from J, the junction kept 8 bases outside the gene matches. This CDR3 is CASSPAGGAAKNIQYF. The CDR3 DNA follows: TGTGCCAGCAGCCCCGCAGGGGGCGCGGCCAAAAACATTCAGTACTTC. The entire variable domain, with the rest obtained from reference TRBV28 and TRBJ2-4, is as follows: DVKVTQSSRYLVKRTGEKVFLECVQDMDHENMFWYRQDPGLGLRLIYFSYDVKMKEKGDIPEGYSVSREKKERFSLILESASTNQTSMYLCASSPAGGAAKNIQYFGAGTRLSVL.

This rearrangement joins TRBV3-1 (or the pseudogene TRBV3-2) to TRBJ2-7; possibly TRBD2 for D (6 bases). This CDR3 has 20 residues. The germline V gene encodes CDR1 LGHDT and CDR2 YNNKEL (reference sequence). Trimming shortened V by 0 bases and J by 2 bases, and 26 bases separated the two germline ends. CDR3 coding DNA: TGTGCCAGCAGCCAAGATTTATTAGGTAGCGGCCTCCTGGGCCCCTACGAGCAGTACTTC. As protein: CASSQDLLGSGLLGPYEQYF.

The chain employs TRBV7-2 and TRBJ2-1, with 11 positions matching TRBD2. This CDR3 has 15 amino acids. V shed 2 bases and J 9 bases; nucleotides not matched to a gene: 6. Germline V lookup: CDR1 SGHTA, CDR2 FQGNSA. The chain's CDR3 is CASSLLLTSGSEQFF. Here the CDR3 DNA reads TGTGCCAGCAGCTTATTACTCACTAGCGGGAGTGAGCAGTTCTTC.

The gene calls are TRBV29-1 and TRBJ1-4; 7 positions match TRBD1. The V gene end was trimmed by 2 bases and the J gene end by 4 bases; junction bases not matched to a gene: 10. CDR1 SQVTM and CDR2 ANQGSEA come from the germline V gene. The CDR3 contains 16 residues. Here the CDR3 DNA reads TGCAGCGTTGAATGGGCAGGGGGAGCGAGTAATGAAAAACTGTTTTTT. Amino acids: CSVEWAGGASNEKLFF.

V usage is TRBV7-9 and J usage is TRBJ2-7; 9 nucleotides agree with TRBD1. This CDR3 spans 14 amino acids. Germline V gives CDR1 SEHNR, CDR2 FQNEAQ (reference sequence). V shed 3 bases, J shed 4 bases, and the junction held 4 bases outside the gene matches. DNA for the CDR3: TGTGCCAGCAGCTTTGGACAGGGGAGGTACGAGCAGTACTTC. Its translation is CASSFGQGRYEQYF.

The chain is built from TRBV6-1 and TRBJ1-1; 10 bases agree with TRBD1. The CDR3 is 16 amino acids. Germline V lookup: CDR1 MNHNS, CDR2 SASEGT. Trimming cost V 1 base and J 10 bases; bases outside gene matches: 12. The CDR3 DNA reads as TGTGCCAGCAGTGAAGGGGGACAGGGGACTCGAATGAGAGCTTTCTTT. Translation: CASSEGGQGTRMRAFF.

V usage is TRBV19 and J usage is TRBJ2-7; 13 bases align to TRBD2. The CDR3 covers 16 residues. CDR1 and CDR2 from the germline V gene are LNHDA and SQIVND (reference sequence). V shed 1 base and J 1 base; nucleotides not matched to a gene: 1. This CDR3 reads CASSIATSGRSYEQYF. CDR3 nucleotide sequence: TGTGCCAGTAGTATAGCGACTAGCGGGAGGTCCTACGAGCAGTACTTC.

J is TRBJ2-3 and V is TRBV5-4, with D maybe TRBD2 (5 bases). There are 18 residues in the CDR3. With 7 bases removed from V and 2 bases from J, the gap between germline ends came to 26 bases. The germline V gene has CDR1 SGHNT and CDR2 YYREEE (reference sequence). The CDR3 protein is CASESKSSASSNTDTQYF. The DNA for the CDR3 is TGTGCCAGCGAGTCCAAGTCGTCGGCTAGCAGCAACACAGATACGCAGTATTTT.

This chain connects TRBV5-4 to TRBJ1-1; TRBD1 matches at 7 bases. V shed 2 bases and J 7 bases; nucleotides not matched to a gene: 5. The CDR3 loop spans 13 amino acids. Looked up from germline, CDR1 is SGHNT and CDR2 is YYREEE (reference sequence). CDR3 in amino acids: CASSFYRDSEAFF. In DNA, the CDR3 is TGTGCCAGCAGCTTTTACCGGGACAGTGAAGCTTTCTTT.

The CDR3 region has the DNA TGTGCCAGCAGTTTGGCAGGGATCGGAAACACCATATATTTT. It codes for CASSLAGIGNTIYF. This sequence joins TRBV6-5 and TRBJ1-3, with D perhaps TRBD1 (5 bases). CDR1 MNHEY and CDR2 SVGAGI come from the germline V gene. This CDR3 contains 14 residues. The germline V and J ends were trimmed by 4 bases and 4 bases, with 11 bases remaining between them.

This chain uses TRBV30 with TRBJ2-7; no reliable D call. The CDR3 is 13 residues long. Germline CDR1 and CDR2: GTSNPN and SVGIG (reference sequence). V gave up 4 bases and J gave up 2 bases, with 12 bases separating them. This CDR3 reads CAWTGSVAYEQYF. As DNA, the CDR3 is TGTGCCTGGACCGGGTCGGTTGCCTACGAGCAGTACTTC.

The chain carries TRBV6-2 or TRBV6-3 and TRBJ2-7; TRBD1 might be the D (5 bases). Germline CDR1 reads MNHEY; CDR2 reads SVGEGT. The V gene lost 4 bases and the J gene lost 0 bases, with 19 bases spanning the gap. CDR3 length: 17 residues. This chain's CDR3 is CASSSPGWQGHSYEQYF. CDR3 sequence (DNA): TGTGCCAGCAGTTCCCCCGGATGGCAGGGCCACTCCTACGAGCAGTACTTC.

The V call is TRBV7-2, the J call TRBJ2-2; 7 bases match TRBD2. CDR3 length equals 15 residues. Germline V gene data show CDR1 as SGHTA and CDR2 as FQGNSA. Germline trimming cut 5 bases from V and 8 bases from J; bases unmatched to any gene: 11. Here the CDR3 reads CASSPGPEAGGELFF. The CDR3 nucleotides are TGTGCCAGCAGCCCGGGCCCTGAAGCGGGAGGGGAGCTGTTTTTT.

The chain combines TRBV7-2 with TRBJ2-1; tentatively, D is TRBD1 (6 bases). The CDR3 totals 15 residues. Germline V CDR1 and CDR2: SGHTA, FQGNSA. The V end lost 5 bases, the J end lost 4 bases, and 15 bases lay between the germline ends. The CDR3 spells CASSTQGRPYNEQFF. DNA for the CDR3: TGTGCCAGCAGCACACAGGGAAGGCCTTACAATGAGCAGTTCTTC.

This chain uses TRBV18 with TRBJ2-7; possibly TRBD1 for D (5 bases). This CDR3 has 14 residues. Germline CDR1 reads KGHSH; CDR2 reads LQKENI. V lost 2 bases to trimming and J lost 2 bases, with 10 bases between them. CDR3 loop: CASSPGATAYEQYF. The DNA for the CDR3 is TGTGCCAGCTCACCAGGGGCCACGGCCTACGAGCAGTACTTC.